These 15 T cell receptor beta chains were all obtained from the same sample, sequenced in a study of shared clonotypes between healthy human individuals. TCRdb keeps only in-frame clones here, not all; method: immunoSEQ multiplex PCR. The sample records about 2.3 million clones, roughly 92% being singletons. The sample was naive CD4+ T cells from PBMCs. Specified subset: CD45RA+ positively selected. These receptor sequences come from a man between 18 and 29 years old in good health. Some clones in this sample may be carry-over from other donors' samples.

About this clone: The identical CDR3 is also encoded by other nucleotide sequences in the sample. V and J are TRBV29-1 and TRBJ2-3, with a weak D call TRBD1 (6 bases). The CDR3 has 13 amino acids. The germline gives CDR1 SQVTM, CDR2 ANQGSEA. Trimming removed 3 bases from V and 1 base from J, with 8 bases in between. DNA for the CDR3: TGCAGCGTTGACAGGGGTGGCACAGATACGCAGTATTTT. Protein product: CSVDRGGTDTQYF.

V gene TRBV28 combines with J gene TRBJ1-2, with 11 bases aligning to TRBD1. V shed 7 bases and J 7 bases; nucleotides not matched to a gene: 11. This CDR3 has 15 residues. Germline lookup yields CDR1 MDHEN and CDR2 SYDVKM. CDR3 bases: TGTGCCAGCACCAAAACCGGACAGGGGGCGCCTGGCTACACCTTC. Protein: CASTKTGQGAPGYTF.

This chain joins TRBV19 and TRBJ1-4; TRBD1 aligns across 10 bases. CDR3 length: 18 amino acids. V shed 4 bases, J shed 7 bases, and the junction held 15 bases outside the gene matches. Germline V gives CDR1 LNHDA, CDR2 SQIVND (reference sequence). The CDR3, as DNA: TGTGCCAGTAGTACCACCTCCGGGACAGGGGCACCTGGTGAAAAACTGTTTTTT. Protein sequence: CASSTTSGTGAPGEKLFF.

The CDR3 region has the DNA TGTGCCAGCAGCTTAGGCGTGGGTCAGGAGATCGCTGGCTACACCTTC. This encodes CASSLGVGQEIAGYTF. The chain uses TRBV7-9 and TRBJ1-2; D ambiguous. This CDR3 spans 16 amino acids. Per the germline V gene, CDR1 is SEHNR and CDR2 is FQNEAQ (reference sequence). Deletions cut 1 base from V and 7 bases from J, with 19 bases between.

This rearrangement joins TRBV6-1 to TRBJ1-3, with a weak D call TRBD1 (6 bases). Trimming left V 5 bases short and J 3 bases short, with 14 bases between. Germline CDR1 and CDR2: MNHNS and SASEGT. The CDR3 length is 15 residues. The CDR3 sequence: CASSLQGIIGNTIYF. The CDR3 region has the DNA TGTGCCAGCAGTCTTCAGGGGATAATTGGAAACACCATATATTTT.

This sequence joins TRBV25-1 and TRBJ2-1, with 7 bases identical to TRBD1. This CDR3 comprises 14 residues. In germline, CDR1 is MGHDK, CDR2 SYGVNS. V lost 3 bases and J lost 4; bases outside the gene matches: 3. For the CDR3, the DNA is TGTGCCAGCAGTGAGGGGACAGAATACAATGAGCAGTTCTTC. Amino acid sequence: CASSEGTEYNEQFF.

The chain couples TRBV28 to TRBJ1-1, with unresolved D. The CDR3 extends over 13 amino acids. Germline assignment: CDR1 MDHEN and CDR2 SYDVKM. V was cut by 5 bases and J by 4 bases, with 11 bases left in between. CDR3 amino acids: CASSGTSSTEAFF. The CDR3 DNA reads TGTGCCAGCAGTGGCACTAGTAGCACTGAAGCTTTCTTT.

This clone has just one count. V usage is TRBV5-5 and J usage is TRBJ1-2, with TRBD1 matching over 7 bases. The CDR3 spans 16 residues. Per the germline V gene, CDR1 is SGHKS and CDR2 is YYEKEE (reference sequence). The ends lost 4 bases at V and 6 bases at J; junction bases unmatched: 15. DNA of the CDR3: TGTGCCAGCAGCACAAACTTAAAGGGGGCAAGGGATGGCTACACCTTC. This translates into CASSTNLKGARDGYTF.

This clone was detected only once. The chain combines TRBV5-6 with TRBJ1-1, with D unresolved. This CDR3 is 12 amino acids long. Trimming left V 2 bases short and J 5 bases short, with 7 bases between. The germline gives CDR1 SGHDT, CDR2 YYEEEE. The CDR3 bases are TGTGCCAGCAGCTTTGGCGGGACTGAAGCTTTCTTT. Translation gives CASSFGGTEAFF. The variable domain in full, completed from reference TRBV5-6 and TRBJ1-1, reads DAGVTQSPTHLIKTRGQQVTLRCSPKSGHDTVSWYQQALGQGPQFIFQYYEEEERQRGNFPDRFSGHQFPNYSSELNVNALLLGDSALYLCASSFGGTEAFFGQGTRLTVV.

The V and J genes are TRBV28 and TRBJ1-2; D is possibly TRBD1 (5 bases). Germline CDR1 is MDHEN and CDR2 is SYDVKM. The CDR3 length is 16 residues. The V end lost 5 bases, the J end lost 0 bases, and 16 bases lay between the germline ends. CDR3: CASSPPTATSNYGYTF. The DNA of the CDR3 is TGTGCCAGCAGTCCCCCGACAGCCACATCTAACTATGGCTACACCTTC.

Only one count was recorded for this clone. The CDR3 loop reads CASTTRGGSKPQSYEQYF. CDR3 DNA sequence: TGTGCCAGCACCACGAGGGGCGGGAGCAAACCCCAGTCCTACGAGCAGTACTTC. This chain links TRBV28 with TRBJ2-7; 7 nucleotides align to TRBD2. CDR3 length: 18 residues. Trimming removed 7 bases from V and 1 base from J; junction bases left unmatched: 19. CDR1 MDHEN and CDR2 SYDVKM come from the germline V gene.

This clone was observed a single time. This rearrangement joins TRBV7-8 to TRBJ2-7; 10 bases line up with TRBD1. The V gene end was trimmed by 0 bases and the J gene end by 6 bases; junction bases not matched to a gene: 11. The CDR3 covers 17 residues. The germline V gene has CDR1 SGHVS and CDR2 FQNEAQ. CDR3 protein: CASSLAFLRQGAFEQYF. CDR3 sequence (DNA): TGTGCCAGCAGCTTAGCGTTTCTAAGACAGGGGGCTTTCGAGCAGTACTTC.

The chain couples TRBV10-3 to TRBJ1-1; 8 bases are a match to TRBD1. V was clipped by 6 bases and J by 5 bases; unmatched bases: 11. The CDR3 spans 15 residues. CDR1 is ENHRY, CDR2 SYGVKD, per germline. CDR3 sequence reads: CAIRTTGEGQTEAFF. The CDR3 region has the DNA TGTGCCATCAGGACGACAGGGGAGGGGCAGACTGAAGCTTTCTTT.

The CDR3 sequence: CASSENFNQPQHF. The CDR3, as DNA: TGCGCCAGCAGTGAGAATTTCAATCAGCCCCAGCATTTT. The chain combines TRBV10-1 with TRBJ1-5; no clear D. CDR1 is WNHNN and CDR2 is SYGVQD in the germline V gene (reference sequence). This CDR3 region has 13 residues. Trimming removed 2 bases from V and 3 bases from J, with 5 bases in between.

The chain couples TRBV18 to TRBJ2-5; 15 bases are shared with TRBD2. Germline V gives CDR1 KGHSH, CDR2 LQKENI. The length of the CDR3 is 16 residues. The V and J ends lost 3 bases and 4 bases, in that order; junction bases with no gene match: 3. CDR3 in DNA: TGTGCCAGCTCACCTGCGGGACTAGCGGGAGGAGAGACCCAGTACTTC. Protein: CASSPAGLAGGETQYF.